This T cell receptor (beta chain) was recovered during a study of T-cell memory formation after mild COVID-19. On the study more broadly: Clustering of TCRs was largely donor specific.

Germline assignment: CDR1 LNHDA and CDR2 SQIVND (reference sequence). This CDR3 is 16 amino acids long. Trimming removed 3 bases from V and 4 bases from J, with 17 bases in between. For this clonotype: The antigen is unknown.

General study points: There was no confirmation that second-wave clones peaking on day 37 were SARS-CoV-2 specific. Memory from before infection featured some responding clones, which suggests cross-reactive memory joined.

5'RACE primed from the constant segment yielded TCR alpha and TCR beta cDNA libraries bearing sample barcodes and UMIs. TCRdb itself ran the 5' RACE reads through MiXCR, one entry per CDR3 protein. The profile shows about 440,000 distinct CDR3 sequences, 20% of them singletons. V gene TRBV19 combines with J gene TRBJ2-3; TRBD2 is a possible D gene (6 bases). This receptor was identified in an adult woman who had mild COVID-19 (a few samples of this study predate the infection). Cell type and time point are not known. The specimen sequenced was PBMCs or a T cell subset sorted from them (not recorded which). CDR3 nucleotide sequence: TGTGCCAGTAGTATTTGGGCGGGAAAGTTGTCAGATACGCAGTATTTT. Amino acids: CASSIWAGKLSDTQYF.